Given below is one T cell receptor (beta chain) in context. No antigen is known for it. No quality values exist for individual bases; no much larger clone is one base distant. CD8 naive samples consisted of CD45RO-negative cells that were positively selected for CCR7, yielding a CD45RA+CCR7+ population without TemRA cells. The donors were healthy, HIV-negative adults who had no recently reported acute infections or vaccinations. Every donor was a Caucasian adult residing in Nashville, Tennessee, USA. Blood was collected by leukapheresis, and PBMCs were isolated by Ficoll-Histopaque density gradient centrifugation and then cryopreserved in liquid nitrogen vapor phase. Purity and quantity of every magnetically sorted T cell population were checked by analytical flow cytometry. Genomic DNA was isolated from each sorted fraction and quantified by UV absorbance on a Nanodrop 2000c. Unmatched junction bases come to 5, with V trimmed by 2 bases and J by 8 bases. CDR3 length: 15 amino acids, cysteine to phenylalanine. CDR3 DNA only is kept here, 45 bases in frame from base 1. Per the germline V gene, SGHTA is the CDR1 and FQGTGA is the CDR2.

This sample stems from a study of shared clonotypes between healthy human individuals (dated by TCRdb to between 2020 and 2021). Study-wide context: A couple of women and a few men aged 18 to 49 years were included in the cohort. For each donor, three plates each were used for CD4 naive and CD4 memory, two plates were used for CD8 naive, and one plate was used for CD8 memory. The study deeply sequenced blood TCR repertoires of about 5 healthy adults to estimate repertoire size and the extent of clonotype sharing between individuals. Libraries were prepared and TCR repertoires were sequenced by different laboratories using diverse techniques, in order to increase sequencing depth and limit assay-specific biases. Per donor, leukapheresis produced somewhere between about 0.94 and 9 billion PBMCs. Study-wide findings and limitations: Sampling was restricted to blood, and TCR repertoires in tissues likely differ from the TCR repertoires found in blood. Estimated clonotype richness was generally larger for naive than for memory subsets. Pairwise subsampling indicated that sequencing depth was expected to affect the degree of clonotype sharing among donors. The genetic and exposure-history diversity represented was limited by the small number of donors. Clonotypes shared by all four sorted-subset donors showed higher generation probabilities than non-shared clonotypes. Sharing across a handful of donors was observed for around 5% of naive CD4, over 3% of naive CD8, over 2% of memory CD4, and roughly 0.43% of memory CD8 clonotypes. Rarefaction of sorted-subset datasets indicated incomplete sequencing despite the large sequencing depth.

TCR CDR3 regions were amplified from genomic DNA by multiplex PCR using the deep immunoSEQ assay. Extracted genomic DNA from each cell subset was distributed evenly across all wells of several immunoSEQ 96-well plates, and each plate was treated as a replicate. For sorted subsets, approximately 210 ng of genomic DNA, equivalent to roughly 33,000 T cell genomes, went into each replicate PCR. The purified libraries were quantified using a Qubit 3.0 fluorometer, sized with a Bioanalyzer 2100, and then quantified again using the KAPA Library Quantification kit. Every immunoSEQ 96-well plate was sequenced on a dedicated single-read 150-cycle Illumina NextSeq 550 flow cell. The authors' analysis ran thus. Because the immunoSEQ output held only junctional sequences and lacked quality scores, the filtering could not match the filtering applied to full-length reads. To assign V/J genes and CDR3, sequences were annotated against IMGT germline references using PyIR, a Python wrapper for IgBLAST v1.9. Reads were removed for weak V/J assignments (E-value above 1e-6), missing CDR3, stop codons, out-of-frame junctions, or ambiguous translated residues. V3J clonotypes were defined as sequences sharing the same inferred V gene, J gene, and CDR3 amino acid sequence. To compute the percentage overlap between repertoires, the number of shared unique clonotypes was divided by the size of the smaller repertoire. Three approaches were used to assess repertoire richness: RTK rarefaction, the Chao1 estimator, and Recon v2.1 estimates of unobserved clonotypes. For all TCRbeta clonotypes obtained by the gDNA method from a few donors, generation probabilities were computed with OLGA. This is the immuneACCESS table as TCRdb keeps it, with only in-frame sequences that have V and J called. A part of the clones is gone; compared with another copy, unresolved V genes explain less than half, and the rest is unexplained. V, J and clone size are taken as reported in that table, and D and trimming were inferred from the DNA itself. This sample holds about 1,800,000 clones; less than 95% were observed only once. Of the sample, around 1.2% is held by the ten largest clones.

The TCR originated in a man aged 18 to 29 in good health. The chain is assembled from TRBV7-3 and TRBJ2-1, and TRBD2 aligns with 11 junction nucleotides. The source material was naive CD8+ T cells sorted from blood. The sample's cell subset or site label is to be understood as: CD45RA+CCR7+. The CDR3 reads CASSLLAGGFDEQFF. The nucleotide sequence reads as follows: TGTGCCAGCAGCTTACTAGCGGGGGGTTTTGATGAGCAGTTCTTC.